What follows are 10 T cell receptor beta chains derived from one specimen sequenced in a study of T cells in Graves' hyperthyroidism and ophthalmopathy. What was amplified from RNA transcripts were TCR beta CDR3 regions. The HTBI primer set drove a first-round RT-PCR of the TCR CDR3. MiXCR, run by TCRdb on the multiplex PCR reads, gives a single entry per CDR3 protein. The sample records approximately 250,000 distinct CDR3 sequences, approximately 25% being singletons. Input material: blood. The origin of the receptors is a woman aged 40 to 50 with Graves' ophthalmopathy.

A few counts support this clonotype. CDR3 in amino acids: CASRLKNIQYF. The DNA for the CDR3 is TGTGCCAGCAGATTGAAAAACATTCAGTACTTC. The chain recombines TRBV6-2 or TRBV6-3 with TRBJ2-4; D gene unclear. This CDR3 is built from 11 residues. Germline lookup yields CDR1 MNHEY and CDR2 SVGEGT. V lost 6 bases to trimming and J lost 4 bases, with 4 bases between them.

The rearrangement uses TRBV24-1 and TRBJ1-2; TRBD1 might be the D (5 bases). Germline V CDR1 and CDR2: KGHDR, SFDVKD. Trimming took off 9 bases at V and 0 bases at J, with 10 bases between the two ends. This CDR3 region has 13 residues. Here the CDR3 reads CATSRTTNYGYTF. The CDR3 DNA reads as TGTGCCACCTCCCGGACAACTAACTATGGCTACACCTTC.

This clonotype has a count of ten or more. The V call is TRBV28, the J call TRBJ1-6, with D perhaps matching TRBD1 (5 bases). The germline CDR1 and CDR2 sequences are MDHEN and SYDVKM. Trimming removed 2 bases at V and 10 bases at J, with 15 bases between. The CDR3 extends over 15 amino acids. CDR3 DNA sequence: TGTGCCAGCAGTTTAGGGTCAGGGTTACGGTCACCCCTCCACTTT. Translation gives CASSLGSGLRSPLHF.

This clonotype was observed at least ten times. V gene TRBV3-1 combines with J gene TRBJ1-2, with D possibly matching TRBD1 (5 bases). Germline lookup yields CDR1 LGHDT and CDR2 YNNKEL (reference sequence). CDR3 size: 13 residues. V lost 4 bases and J lost 2, with 8 bases in between. The CDR3, as DNA: TGTGCCAGCAGCCCTCGACAGAACTATGGCTACACCTTC. Its translation: CASSPRQNYGYTF.

This clonotype showed up many times. The J gene is TRBJ2-7, the V gene TRBV28, with TRBD1 matching 8 bases. The CDR3 length is 15 residues. Germline CDR1 MDHEN, CDR2 SYDVKM. With V trimmed by 4 bases and J by 2 bases, 7 bases remained unmatched. Here the CDR3 reads CASSSPGQAPYEQYF. The CDR3 DNA is TGTGCCAGCAGTTCACCGGGACAGGCGCCCTACGAGCAGTACTTC.

This clonotype came up many times. The chain couples TRBV11-1 to TRBJ2-7; 8 nucleotides align to TRBD1. The CDR3 covers 16 residues. Looked up from germline, CDR1 is SGHAT and CDR2 is FQDESV (reference sequence). Trimming cost V 2 bases and J 3 bases; bases outside gene matches: 9. The CDR3 region is CASSLSQGALDYEQYF. CDR3 nucleotide sequence: TGTGCCAGCAGCTTAAGTCAGGGGGCACTTGACTACGAGCAGTACTTC.

This clonotype was seen many times. The genes are TRBV3-1 and TRBJ1-2; D not certain. The CDR3 covers 14 residues. The V gene lost 1 base and the J gene lost 5 bases, with 11 bases spanning the gap. Germline V gene data show CDR1 as LGHDT and CDR2 as YNNKEL (reference sequence). The CDR3 here is CASSQAVLGYGYTF. The CDR3, as DNA: TGTGCCAGCAGCCAAGCAGTCCTTGGGTATGGCTACACCTTC.

The chain has TRBV20-1 and TRBJ1-5, with 8 bases matching TRBD1. The CDR3 sequence is 15 residues long. The V gene's germline CDR1 is DFQATT and CDR2 SNEGSKA (reference sequence). The V gene end was trimmed by 6 bases and the J gene end by 1 base; junction bases not matched to a gene: 8. The CDR3 sequence is CSAVRTGISNQPQHF. The CDR3 region has the DNA TGCAGTGCCGTCCGGACAGGGATCAGCAATCAGCCCCAGCATTTT.

This clonotype appeared many times. The CDR3 spells CASSPGLAGVLHSEQYF. DNA of the CDR3: TGCGCCAGCAGCCCGGGACTAGCGGGAGTTCTCCACAGCGAGCAGTACTTC. The J gene is TRBJ2-7, the V gene TRBV5-1; TRBD2 matches at 14 bases. Germline CDR1 and CDR2: SGHRS and YFSETQ. This CDR3 is built from 17 residues. V trimming: 4 bases; J trimming: 6 bases; junction bases outside the gene matches: 12.

This clonotype was seen at least ten times. J is TRBJ1-1 and V is TRBV20-1; 7 positions match TRBD1. Looked up from germline, CDR1 is DFQATT and CDR2 is SNEGSKA (reference sequence). CDR3 length equals 15 residues. Trimming took 3 bases from V and 1 from J; bases not matched to a gene: 8. CDR3 sequence: CSASPGQGGNTEAFF. CDR3 DNA sequence: TGCAGTGCTAGCCCGGGGCAGGGGGGGAACACTGAAGCTTTCTTT.